The 8 T cell receptor beta chains in this list originate from one sample, sequenced in a study of shared T cell receptors in the human thymus. Sequenced by immunoSEQ multiplex PCR; TCRdb stores in-frame clones only, minus some. Counted here are 600,000 to 900,000 clones, 80% to 90% occurring once; the ten biggest clones make up over 0.008%. This same sample was also taken into another study, of human thymus T cells.

The sample was thymocytes. These receptors were collected from a girl in the first two years of life with a congenital heart defect.

The chain employs TRBV6-6 and TRBJ1-3, with a weak D call TRBD1 (6 bases). Germline V gene lookup returns CDR1 MNHNY and CDR2 SVGAGI (reference sequence). V dropped 7 bases and J dropped 6 bases, with 19 bases sitting between them. The CDR3 contains 15 residues. DNA for the CDR3: TGTGCCAGCACTGGACAGCACTACCGGGTAAACACCATATATTTT. This gives the protein CASTGQHYRVNTIYF.

This sequence joins TRBV4-3 and TRBJ2-7; the match to TRBD1 covers 10 bases. The CDR3 has 17 residues. Trimming cost V 0 bases and J 6 bases; bases outside gene matches: 11. Germline V gene sequence: CDR1 LGHNA, CDR2 YSLEER. In nucleotides, the CDR3 is TGCGCCAGCAGCCAAGATGGGGAAAGGACAGGGGGTTTCGAGCAGTACTTC. It translates to CASSQDGERTGGFEQYF.

The genes are TRBV5-8 and TRBJ2-2, with 7 bases matching TRBD1. This CDR3 region has 16 residues. The trim removed 4 bases at V and 6 bases at J, leaving 12 bases unmatched. The V gene's germline CDR1 is SGHTS and CDR2 YDEGEE. CDR3 sequence: CASSAIRDRSSGELFF. As DNA, the CDR3 is TGTGCCAGCAGCGCAATCCGGGACAGATCGTCCGGGGAGCTGTTTTTT.

The chain uses TRBV5-5 and TRBJ1-2; D is perhaps TRBD1 (5 bases). Trimming stripped 4 bases from V and 7 bases from J, with 17 bases between. Germline CDR1 SGHKS, CDR2 YYEKEE (reference sequence). The CDR3 runs 14 residues. The CDR3: CASSTCGGPCGYTF. The CDR3 nucleotides are TGTGCCAGCAGCACGTGCGGGGGTCCGTGTGGCTACACCTTC.

This clone was counted once. The rearrangement uses TRBV6-5 and TRBJ2-7; D call uncertain. The germline gives CDR1 MNHEY, CDR2 SVGAGI. The V and J ends lost 6 bases and 0 bases respectively, with 15 bases between them. The CDR3 totals 15 residues. Here the CDR3 reads CASRVETGFSYEQYF. The CDR3 region has the DNA TGTGCCAGCAGGGTGGAGACTGGGTTCTCCTACGAGCAGTACTTC.

The chain is built from TRBV27 and TRBJ2-2, with D perhaps TRBD1 (6 bases). Germline lookup yields CDR1 MNHEY and CDR2 SMNVEV (reference sequence). The CDR3 runs 19 residues. The V gene lost 0 bases and the J gene lost 0 bases, with 17 bases spanning the gap. CDR3 protein: CASSLSLATGRPNTGELFF. The CDR3 region has the DNA TGTGCCAGCAGTTTATCGTTAGCCACAGGGCGGCCGAACACCGGGGAGCTGTTTTTT.

This chain connects TRBV6-1 to TRBJ1-5, with D possibly being TRBD1 (6 bases). This CDR3 has 18 residues. Germline CDR1 and CDR2: MNHNS and SASEGT. Between the trimmed V and J ends, which lost 1 base and 0 bases, there was a span of 16 bases. This CDR3 is CASSEDPGQHYSNQPQHF. DNA for the CDR3: TGTGCCAGCAGTGAAGACCCCGGACAGCACTATAGCAATCAGCCCCAGCATTTT.

The V and J genes are TRBV27 and TRBJ1-1, with D perhaps TRBD1 (5 bases). Trimming cost V 8 bases and J 5 bases, with 24 bases left between them. CDR1 is MNHEY, CDR2 SMNVEV, per germline (reference sequence). CDR3 length: 16 residues. CDR3 sequence (DNA): TGTGCCAGCGTGTGCATCGGACACAGTAAGGAAACTGAAGCTTTCTTT. Its protein product is CASVCIGHSKETEAFF.